This TCR beta chain was documented in a study of glioma-infiltrating T cells. Findings of the study overall: Tissue-blood divergence was below expectation in non-neoplastic patients, above in gliomas. Tissue and blood shared very few CDR3 sequences.

This clonotype was detected a few times. Its antigen is unidentified. Trimming took off 6 bases at V and 4 bases at J, with 19 bases between the two ends. This CDR3 is built from 14 residues. The germline gives CDR1 SQVTM, CDR2 ANQGSEA. TCR alpha and beta CDR3 regions were amplified from RNA using iRepertoire nested multiplex PCR. Tissue mRNA or PBMC total RNA, about 90-450 ng, went into one-step reverse transcription and amplification. Each CDR3 protein is one row after TCRdb ran MiXCR on the multiplex PCR reads. The data contain roughly 200,000 distinct CDR3 sequences, around 40% of them singletons. This clonotype originated in a human donor with low-grade glioma or glioblastoma, undergoing nonglioma brain surgery, or in good health (not recorded which). The chain combines TRBV29-1 with TRBJ2-7; possibly TRBD2 for D (5 bases). Sequenced material: glioma tissue, nonneoplastic brain tissue, or PBMCs (not recorded which). This CDR3 reads CSVPKGEVPYEQYF. The CDR3 bases are TGCAGCGTCCCGAAGGGAGAGGTCCCTTACGAGCAGTACTTC.